Listed below are T cell receptor beta chains from one sample, sequenced in a study of T cell responses to AZD1222 COVID-19 vaccine. Produced via immunoSEQ multiplex PCR; TCRdb's table is partial and in-frame only. This table holds under 200,000 clones, 70% to 90% found once. Sequencing was performed on peripheral blood, taken 28 days after the second AZD1222 dose. The receptors here all came from an adult who received the AZD1222 COVID-19 vaccine. Each CDR3 is given with its conserved first and last residue. The D gene is left open where the match is weak. Some rows have no size entry. The others give once, few or many, or a class for an expanded clone.

>TRBJ2-1|NA|TRBV27|NA
CASSFPQGRFVHEQFF
TGTGCCAGCAGTTTCCCACAGGGACGATTTGTCCATGAGCAGTTCTTC
>TRBJ1-4|NA|TRBV7-8|NA
CASSLAFREKLFF
TGTGCCAGCAGCTTAGCGTTCCGAGAAAAACTGTTTTTT
>TRBJ2-5|NA|TRBV18|NA
CASSLAEQETQYF
TGTGCCAGCTCACTGGCAGAACAAGAGACCCAGTACTTC
>TRBJ2-1|NA|TRBV7-3|TRBD2
CASSSSLAASYNEQFF
TGTGCCAGCAGCTCATCTCTAGCGGCCTCCTACAATGAGCAGTTCTTC
>TRBJ2-4|NA|TRBV7-9|TRBD2
CASSPSGRVGIQYF
TGTGCCAGCAGCCCCAGCGGGAGAGTTGGCATTCAGTACTTC
>TRBJ2-1|once|TRBV11-2|NA
CASSLRANYNEQFF
TGTGCCAGCAGCTTACGGGCCAATTACAATGAGCAGTTCTTC
>TRBJ1-2|NA|TRBV9|TRBD1
CASSRDRGLNGYTF
TGTGCCAGCAGCCGGGACAGGGGTCTGAATGGCTACACCTTC
>TRBJ1-1|NA|TRBV5-1|NA
CASSIGTGNTEAFF
TGCGCCAGCAGCATAGGGACCGGGAACACTGAAGCTTTCTTT
>TRBJ2-5|NA|TRBV29-1|NA
CSVGGAEETQYF
TGCAGCGTTGGGGGGGCTGAAGAGACCCAGTACTTC
>TRBJ2-2|once|TRBV6-5|NA
CASSYSTVPTGELFF
TGTGCCAGCAGTTACTCAACAGTACCCACCGGGGAGCTGTTTTTT
>TRBJ2-7|NA|TRBV3-1/TRBV3-2|TRBD2
CASSHSGGSNEQYF
TGTGCCAGCAGCCATTCGGGAGGTTCTAACGAGCAGTACTTC
>TRBJ2-3|NA|TRBV5-4|TRBD1
CASSLGWGQGGDTQYF
TGTGCCAGCAGCCTGGGATGGGGACAGGGTGGAGATACGCAGTATTTT
>TRBJ2-4|NA|TRBV10-3|NA
CAIGLRGGNESHGEIKNIQYF
TGTGCCATCGGGCTGAGAGGTGGGAACGAGTCTCACGGAGAAATCAAAAACATTCAGTACTTC
>TRBJ2-3|few|TRBV27|TRBD2
CASSLKVISSGRAGIDTQYF
TGTGCCAGCAGTTTAAAGGTCATTTCTAGCGGGAGGGCCGGGATAGATACGCAGTATTTT
>TRBJ2-3|NA|TRBV4-1|TRBD2
CASSQDLALGRAMGDTQYF
TGCGCCAGCAGCCAAGATTTAGCTTTGGGGAGGGCGATGGGAGATACGCAGTATTTT
>TRBJ2-5|NA|TRBV24-1|TRBD2
CATSDSGTSGETQYF
TGTGCCACCAGTGATTCCGGGACTAGCGGAGAGACCCAGTACTTC
>TRBJ2-1|NA|TRBV7-2|TRBD1
CASSLGTGGLYNEQFF
TGTGCCAGCAGCTTAGGGACAGGGGGCTTGTACAATGAGCAGTTCTTC
>TRBJ2-2|NA|TRBV7-6|NA
CASSLGLSRGTGELFF
TGTGCCAGCAGCTTAGGACTATCCCGTGGGACCGGGGAGCTGTTTTTT
>TRBJ1-4|NA|TRBV2|NA
CATLGADNEKLFF
TGTGCCACCCTAGGGGCCGATAATGAAAAACTGTTTTTT
>TRBJ2-3|once|TRBV9|TRBD2
CASSVEGPGRYPDTQYF
TGTGCCAGCAGCGTAGAGGGCCCCGGGAGGTACCCAGATACGCAGTATTTT
>TRBJ2-1|NA|TRBV6-5|NA
CASRRDSYNEQFF
TGTGCCAGCAGGCGGGACTCCTACAATGAGCAGTTCTTC
>TRBJ2-7|once|TRBV28|NA
CASSLPPSEQYF
TGTGCCAGCAGCCTTCCCCCGAGCGAGCAGTACTTC
>TRBJ2-7|NA|TRBV7-9|NA
CASSSSQTTYEQYF
TGTGCCAGCAGCTCCTCCCAGACGACCTACGAGCAGTACTTC
>TRBJ2-1|NA|TRBV6-5|TRBD1
CASRTGGGTYNEQFF
TGTGCCAGCAGGACAGGGGGAGGAACCTACAATGAGCAGTTCTTC
>TRBJ2-1|NA|TRBV3-1/TRBV3-2|NA
CASSQGGAHYNEQFF
TGTGCCAGCAGCCAAGGCGGGGCCCATTACAATGAGCAGTTCTTC
>TRBJ2-6|NA|TRBV28|TRBD1
CASSLGGTGATGANVLTF
TGTGCCAGCAGTCTGGGGGGGACAGGGGCTACTGGGGCCAACGTCCTGACTTTC
>TRBJ2-7|NA|TRBV5-1|TRBD1
CASSAGQDYEQYF
TGCGCCAGCAGCGCGGGACAGGACTACGAGCAGTACTTC
>TRBJ2-3|NA|TRBV9|NA
CASSVAAGTVSTDTQYF
TGTGCCAGCAGCGTAGCTGCCGGGACGGTTAGCACAGATACGCAGTATTTT
>TRBJ2-3|NA|TRBV7-2|TRBD2
CASSLASGPDTQYF
TGTGCCAGCAGCCTAGCTAGCGGGCCAGATACGCAGTATTTT
>TRBJ2-1|NA|TRBV28|TRBD2
CASTSTRSGREEQFF
TGTGCCAGCACCTCCACCCGTAGCGGGAGGGAGGAGCAGTTCTTC
>TRBJ2-7|NA|TRBV19|NA
CASSISSFRYEQYF
TGTGCCAGTAGTATATCTAGCTTTAGATACGAGCAGTACTTC
>TRBJ1-5|NA|TRBV19|NA
CASSIAEGPQHF
TGTGCCAGTAGTATAGCCGAGGGGCCCCAGCATTTT
>TRBJ2-1|NA|TRBV27|TRBD2
CASSPNPSGNEQFF
TGTGCCAGCAGTCCGAACCCTAGCGGCAATGAGCAGTTCTTC
>TRBJ1-2|once|TRBV4-1|NA
CASSQDSQGPYGYTF
TGCGCCAGCAGCCAAGATTCTCAGGGGCCATATGGCTACACCTTC
>TRBJ2-7|NA|TRBV3-1/TRBV3-2|TRBD2
CASSRLADSYEQYF
TGTGCCAGCAGCCGACTAGCGGATTCCTACGAGCAGTACTTC
>TRBJ1-2|NA|TRBV30|NA
CAWGVQGLEDYGYTF
TGTGCCTGGGGGGTACAGGGTTTGGAGGACTATGGCTACACCTTC
>TRBJ1-3|NA|TRBV6-5|NA
CASSLQGTTGNTIYF
TGTGCCAGCAGTCTACAGGGAACGACTGGAAACACCATATATTTT
>TRBJ2-2|NA|TRBV10-3|NA
CAISARGGNTGELFF
TGTGCCATCAGTGCCCGAGGCGGGAACACCGGGGAGCTGTTTTTT
>TRBJ2-7|NA|TRBV10-2|TRBD1
CASSLSLTGGYEQYF
TGCGCCAGCAGTCTGAGCCTGACAGGGGGCTACGAGCAGTACTTC
>TRBJ2-7|few|TRBV7-2|TRBD2
CASSRSLAGGSQNRYEQYF
TGTGCCAGCAGCAGGAGTTTAGCGGGAGGTTCCCAAAATCGGTACGAGCAGTACTTC
>TRBJ2-3|NA|TRBV27|TRBD2
CASSYSGRVGADTQYF
TGTGCCAGCAGTTATAGCGGGAGGGTGGGCGCAGATACGCAGTATTTT